This TCR beta chain originates from a study of T cells in Graves' hyperthyroidism and ophthalmopathy. Across the whole study: Specimen type is peripheral blood, collected at initial diagnosis prior to any treatment.

The V and J ends lost 0 bases and 6 bases respectively, with 5 bases between them. The CDR3 contains 13 residues. The germline CDR1 and CDR2 sequences are LGHDT and YNNKEL (reference sequence). This clonotype was seen many times. Its antigen is unknown. Researchers amplified the TCR beta CDR3 regions from RNA transcripts. Carried out on the TCR CDR3, a first-round RT-PCR used the HTBI primer set. One entry per CDR3 protein results from TCRdb running MiXCR on the multiplex PCR reads. The sample consists of hundreds of thousands of distinct CDR3 sequences, under 20% of them appearing once. Study outcomes and limitations: Most expanded thyroid clonotypes above 0.001 also appeared in blood.

The rearrangement joins TRBV3-1 to TRBJ2-2; D ambiguous. Sequencing input: blood. The TCR was taken from a woman in her fifties or sixties with Graves' hyperthyroidism that later progressed to Graves' ophthalmopathy. The CDR3 loop is CASSQDGAGELFF. The CDR3 nucleotides are TGTGCCAGCAGCCAAGATGGGGCCGGGGAGCTGTTTTTT.